This is a list of T cell receptor beta chains from one sample in a study of hypomethylating agent response in myelodysplastic syndrome. Measured with immunoSEQ multiplex PCR; TCRdb has only the in-frame clones, and not every one. The table has under 5,500 clones, approximately 78% seen once. This specimen consisted of bone marrow, obtained before or after starting hypomethylating agent treatment for myelodysplastic syndrome (not recorded which). These receptors all come from a human donor with myelodysplastic syndrome. CDR3s include the opening cysteine and the closing phenylalanine or tryptophan. The order of the fields is clone size, J gene, CDR3 length, D gene, V gene, CDR3 protein, CDR3 DNA. A D gene is named only where the DNA matches it firmly. Clone sizes are given selectively: once, few, many, or a class where the clone is expanded.

>few|TRBJ2-7|14|NA|TRBV7-9
CASSHRDRNYEQYF
TGTGCCAGCAGCCACCGGGACCGAAACTACGAGCAGTACTTC
>few|TRBJ2-7|14|TRBD2|TRBV7-9
CASSLAGGLDEQYF
TGTGCCAGCAGTTTAGCGGGAGGATTAGACGAGCAGTACTTC
>NA|TRBJ2-5|15|NA|TRBV28
CASSSQQRGIETQYF
TGTGCCAGCAGTTCACAGCAGAGGGGCATAGAGACCCAGTACTTC
>NA|TRBJ2-3|16|NA|TRBV4-2
CARGRVGGEGTDTQYF
TGTGCCAGAGGCCGGGTTGGGGGAGAGGGCACAGATACGCAGTATTTT
>NA|TRBJ2-7|15|NA|TRBV4-1
CASSQVPQSSYEQYF
TGCGCCAGCAGCCAAGTCCCGCAGAGCTCCTACGAGCAGTACTTC
>NA|TRBJ1-2|16|TRBD1|TRBV25-1
CASSEFNRGMDYGYTF
TGTGCCAGCAGTGAATTTAACAGGGGGATGGACTATGGCTACACCTTC
>NA|TRBJ2-1|14|NA|TRBV15
CATSRDPLVNEQFF
TGTGCCACCAGCAGAGATCCGCTCGTCAATGAGCAGTTCTTC
>medium-sized|TRBJ1-2|11|NA|TRBV20-1
CSANRNYGYTF
TGCAGTGCTAACAGAAACTATGGCTACACCTTC
>NA|TRBJ2-2|14|NA|TRBV18
CASSPRQNTGELFF
TGTGCCAGCTCACCCCGACAGAACACCGGGGAGCTGTTTTTT
>NA|TRBJ2-2|16|TRBD2|TRBV5-4
CASSKQGLAGAGELFF
TGTGCCAGCAGCAAGCAGGGACTAGCGGGAGCCGGGGAGCTGTTTTTT
>NA|TRBJ1-4|14|TRBD1|TRBV6-1
CASSTGGGDEKLFF
TGTGCCAGTAGCACAGGGGGCGGAGATGAAAAACTGTTTTTT
>NA|TRBJ2-3|13|NA|TRBV7-6
CASRRASTDTQYF
TGTGCCAGCAGACGAGCGAGCACAGATACGCAGTATTTT
>few|TRBJ2-7|17|TRBD2|TRBV7-3
CASSLSGLAGSVDEQYF
TGTGCCAGCAGCTTATCGGGACTAGCGGGGTCGGTGGACGAGCAGTACTTC
>NA|TRBJ2-2|14|NA|TRBV11-2
CASSPGLNTGELFF
TGTGCCAGCAGCCCCGGATTGAACACCGGGGAGCTGTTTTTT
>NA|TRBJ2-7|13|NA|TRBV6-5
CASTYPNSGEQYF
TGTGCCAGCACCTACCCTAACAGCGGCGAGCAGTACTTC
>NA|TRBJ1-2|16|TRBD1|TRBV5-1
CASSAGQTGGFSGYTF
TGCGCCAGCAGCGCCGGACAGACAGGGGGTTTTAGTGGCTACACCTTC
>NA|TRBJ1-4|20|TRBD1|TRBV28
CASSYGPGAGGAESNEKLFF
TGTGCCAGCAGTTATGGCCCCGGGGCAGGGGGCGCGGAGAGTAATGAAAAACTGTTTTTT